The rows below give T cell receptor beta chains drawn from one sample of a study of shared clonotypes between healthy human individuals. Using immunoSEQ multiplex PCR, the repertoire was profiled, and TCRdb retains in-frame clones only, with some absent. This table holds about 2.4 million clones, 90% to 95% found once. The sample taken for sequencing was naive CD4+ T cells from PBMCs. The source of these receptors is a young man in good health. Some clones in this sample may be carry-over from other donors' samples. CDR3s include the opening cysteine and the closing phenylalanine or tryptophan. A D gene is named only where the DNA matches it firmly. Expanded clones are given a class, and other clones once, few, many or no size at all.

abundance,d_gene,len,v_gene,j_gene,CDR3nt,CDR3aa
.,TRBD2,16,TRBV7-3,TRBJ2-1,TGTGCCAGCAGCTGGGGGAGGGCGAGCTCCTACAATGAGCAGTTCTTC,CASSWGRASSYNEQFF
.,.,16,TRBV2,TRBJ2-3,TGTGCCAGCAGTGAAGCTGGGGTAATGTCCGATGATACGCAGTATTTT,CASSEAGVMSDDTQYF
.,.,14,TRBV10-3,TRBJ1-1,TGTGCCATCAGTGACAGGGTCGCGAACACTGAAGCTTTCTTT,CAISDRVANTEAFF
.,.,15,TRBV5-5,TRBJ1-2,TGTGCCAGCAGCTTGAGCGCCGGATCAAGCTATGGCTACACCTTC,CASSLSAGSSYGYTF
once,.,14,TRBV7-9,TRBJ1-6,TGTGCCAGCAGCCCCCACCGGGATAATTCACCCCTCCACTTT,CASSPHRDNSPLHF
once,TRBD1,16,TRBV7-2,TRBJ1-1,TGTGCCAGCAGCTTAGTTTTCGACAGGGGAAGAGCGGCAGCTTTCTTT,CASSLVFDRGRAAAFF
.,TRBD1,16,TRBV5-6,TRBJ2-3,TGTGCCAGCAGCGCGGGACAGGGGTTCGGCCCAGATACGCAGTATTTT,CASSAGQGFGPDTQYF
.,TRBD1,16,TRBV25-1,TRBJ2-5,TGTGCCAGCGGGACAGGGGTAGTTTGGGGTCAGGAGACCCAGTACTTC,CASGTGVVWGQETQYF
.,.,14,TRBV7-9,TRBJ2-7,TGTGCCAGCAGCTTCATCGGGTCCACCTACGAGCAGTACTTC,CASSFIGSTYEQYF
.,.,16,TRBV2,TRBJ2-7,TGTGCCAGCAGTCGATCCGGGTCCAAAAACGTCTACGAGCAGTACTTC,CASSRSGSKNVYEQYF
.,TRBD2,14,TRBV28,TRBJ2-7,TGTGCCAGCAGTGTACTAGCGGGACGGCTCGAGCAGTACTTC,CASSVLAGRLEQYF
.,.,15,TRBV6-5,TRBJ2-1,TGTGCCAGCAGAAGACTTGATAGCTCCTACAATGAGCAGTTCTTC,CASRRLDSSYNEQFF
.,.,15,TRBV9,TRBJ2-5,TGTGCCAGCAGCGTAGAGAGGCAATCGGGGGAGACCCAGTACTTC,CASSVERQSGETQYF
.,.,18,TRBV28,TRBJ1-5,TGTGCCAGCAGTTCGACACGAGGGGAGAGAAATAGCAATCAGCCCCAGCATTTT,CASSSTRGERNSNQPQHF
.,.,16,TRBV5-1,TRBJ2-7,TGCGCCAGCAGCTCTCAACCCCGGATCGGGGCCTACGAGCAGTACTTC,CASSSQPRIGAYEQYF
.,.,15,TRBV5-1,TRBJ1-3,TGCGCCAGCAGCTTGACGACGACCTCTGGAAACACCATATATTTT,CASSLTTTSGNTIYF
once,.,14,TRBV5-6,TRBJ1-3,TGTGCCAGCAGCCGACAGGACTCTGGAAACACCATATATTTT,CASSRQDSGNTIYF
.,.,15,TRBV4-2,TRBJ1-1,TGTGCCAGCAGCCAAGTCCGGACAGATACAGAAAGAGCTTTCTTT,CASSQVRTDTERAFF
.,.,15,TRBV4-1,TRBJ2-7,TGCGCCAGCAGCCGCCCCAGTGGGGGTTCCTACGAGCAGTACTTC,CASSRPSGGSYEQYF
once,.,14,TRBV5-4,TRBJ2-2,TGTGCCAGCAGCTCCCGAGTTGAGTCCGGGGAGCTGTTTTTT,CASSSRVESGELFF
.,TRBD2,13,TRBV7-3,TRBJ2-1,TGTGCCAGCATGGCGGGAGGGAGCGGTGAGCAGTTCTTC,CASMAGGSGEQFF
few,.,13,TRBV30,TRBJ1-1,TGTGCCTGGAGTCGGTCCATGAACACTGAAGCTTTCTTT,CAWSRSMNTEAFF
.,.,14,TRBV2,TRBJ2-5,TGTGCCAGCAGTGATCAGGAGAGACAAGAGACCCAGTACTTC,CASSDQERQETQYF
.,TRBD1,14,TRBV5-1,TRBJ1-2,TGCGCCAGCAGCTTGTTAACAGGGGAGGATGGCTACACCTTC,CASSLLTGEDGYTF
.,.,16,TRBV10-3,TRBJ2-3,TGTGCCATCAGTGAGAACAACCAGGGATCCGCAGATACGCAGTATTTT,CAISENNQGSADTQYF
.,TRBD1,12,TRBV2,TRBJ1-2,TGTGCCAGCACCAGGGACAGCTATGGCTACACCTTC,CASTRDSYGYTF
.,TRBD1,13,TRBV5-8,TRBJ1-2,TGTGCCAGCAGCTTACAGGGGTTTAGAGGCTACACCTTC,CASSLQGFRGYTF
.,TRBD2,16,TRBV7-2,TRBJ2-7,TGTGCCAGCAGCTTAGAAGGGACTAGCGGTACCTACGAGCAGTACTTC,CASSLEGTSGTYEQYF
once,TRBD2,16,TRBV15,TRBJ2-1,TGTGCCACCAGCAGAGATCTGACTAGCGGATACAATGAGCAGTTCTTC,CATSRDLTSGYNEQFF
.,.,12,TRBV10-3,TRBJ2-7,TGTGCCATCAGGGGGACTCTCTACGAGCAGTACTTC,CAIRGTLYEQYF
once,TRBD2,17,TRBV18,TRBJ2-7,TGTGCCAGCTCACCACCCTTACTAGCGGGAGTTACGTACGAGCAGTACTTC,CASSPPLLAGVTYEQYF
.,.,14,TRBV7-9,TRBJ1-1,TGTGCCAGCAGCACTAAACAGGGTCCCACTGAAGCTTTCTTT,CASSTKQGPTEAFF
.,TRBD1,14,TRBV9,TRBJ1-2,TGTGCCAGCAGCGTGGGACAGGCTCGCTATGGCTACACCTTC,CASSVGQARYGYTF
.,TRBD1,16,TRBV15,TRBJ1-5,TGTGCCACCAGCAGCACCCTACAGGGGGCGAATCAGCCCCAGCATTTT,CATSSTLQGANQPQHF
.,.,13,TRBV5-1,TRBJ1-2,TGCGCCAGCAGCTTGGACAGCTCATATGGCTACACCTTC,CASSLDSSYGYTF
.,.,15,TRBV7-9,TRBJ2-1,TGTGCCAGCAGCCCGGGAGGATTATACAGGGTTGAGCAGTTCTTC,CASSPGGLYRVEQFF
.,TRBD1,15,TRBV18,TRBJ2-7,TGTGCCAGCTCACCCCCGGGACAGGTCGCCTACGAGCAGTACTTC,CASSPPGQVAYEQYF
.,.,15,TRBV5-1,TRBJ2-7,TGCGCCAGCACCCCGTGGGCCTTGGAGGGTGGCGAGCAGTACTTC,CASTPWALEGGEQYF
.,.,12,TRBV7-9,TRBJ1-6,TGTGCCAGCAGCTTAGTCGGTTCACCCCTCCACTTT,CASSLVGSPLHF
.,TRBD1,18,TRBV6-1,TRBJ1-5,TGTGCCAGCAGTGAAGTAAGACAGGGGGTAGGGCGCAATCAGCCCCAGCATTTT,CASSEVRQGVGRNQPQHF
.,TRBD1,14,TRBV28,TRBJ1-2,TGTGCCAGCAGTATGTCACAGGGGACCTATGGCTACACCTTC,CASSMSQGTYGYTF
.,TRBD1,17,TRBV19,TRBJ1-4,TGTGCCAGTAGTCCCCTACAGGGGCGCCCAACTAATGAAAAACTGTTTTTT,CASSPLQGRPTNEKLFF
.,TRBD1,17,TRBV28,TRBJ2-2,TGTGCCAGCAGTACTCGACAGGGGGCTGTGTACACCGGGGAGCTGTTTTTT,CASSTRQGAVYTGELFF
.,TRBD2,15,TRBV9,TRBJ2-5,TGTGCCAGCAGCGAAGAAGCGGGAGTTCTAGAGACCCAGTACTTC,CASSEEAGVLETQYF
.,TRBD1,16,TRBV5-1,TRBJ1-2,TGCGCCAGCAGCTTGATGGCAGGGGGCGGACCCTATGGCTACACCTTC,CASSLMAGGGPYGYTF
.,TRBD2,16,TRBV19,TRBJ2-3,TGTGCCAGTAGTATGCTTAGCGGGAGGGCCTCAGATACGCAGTATTTT,CASSMLSGRASDTQYF
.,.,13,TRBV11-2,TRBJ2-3,TGTGCCAGCAGAACGACCCGTACAGATACGCAGTATTTT,CASRTTRTDTQYF
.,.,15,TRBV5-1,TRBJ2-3,TGCGCCAGCAGCGCTGGGGTCCCAGCAACAGATACGCAGTATTTT,CASSAGVPATDTQYF
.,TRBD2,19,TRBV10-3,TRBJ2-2,TGTGCCATCAGCCACGACAAGACTACTAGCGGGAGGCCGTCCGGGGAGCTGTTTTTT,CAISHDKTTSGRPSGELFF
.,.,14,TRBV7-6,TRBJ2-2,TGTGCCAGCAGCTTAGGAGGGAACACCGGGGAGCTGTTTTTT,CASSLGGNTGELFF